The sequence of this T cell receptor beta chain was determined in a study of cytomegalovirus exposure and HLA in healthy donors. General study results and limits: The Asian-associated ancestry cluster reportedly had fewer N-insertions than the roughly 700-donor mean in a later analysis. TRBV6-2, TRBV6-3 and some other V segments were unresolvable in 87-base-pair reads.

V lost 0 bases, J lost 6 bases, and 9 bases lay in between. Germline assignment: CDR1 SGHDT and CDR2 YYEEEE. The CDR3 runs 14 residues. It was with 60 Vbeta and 13 Jbeta primers that the PCR ran. TCRdb's table, derived via immunoSEQ multiplex PCR, lists solely in-frame clones and lacks some. In the table there are 200,000 to 250,000 clones, around 75% of which are singletons. Points on this clone: Its target is not known.

The chain joins TRBV5-6 to TRBJ2-2; the D gene is possibly TRBD1 (6 bases). The sequence was collected from a woman aged 25 to 39 in good health and CMV-seronegative. Sequencing was performed on PBMCs. CDR3 residues: CASSLEWGPGELFF. The CDR3 nucleotides are TGTGCCAGCAGCTTGGAGTGGGGGCCCGGGGAGCTGTTTTTT.